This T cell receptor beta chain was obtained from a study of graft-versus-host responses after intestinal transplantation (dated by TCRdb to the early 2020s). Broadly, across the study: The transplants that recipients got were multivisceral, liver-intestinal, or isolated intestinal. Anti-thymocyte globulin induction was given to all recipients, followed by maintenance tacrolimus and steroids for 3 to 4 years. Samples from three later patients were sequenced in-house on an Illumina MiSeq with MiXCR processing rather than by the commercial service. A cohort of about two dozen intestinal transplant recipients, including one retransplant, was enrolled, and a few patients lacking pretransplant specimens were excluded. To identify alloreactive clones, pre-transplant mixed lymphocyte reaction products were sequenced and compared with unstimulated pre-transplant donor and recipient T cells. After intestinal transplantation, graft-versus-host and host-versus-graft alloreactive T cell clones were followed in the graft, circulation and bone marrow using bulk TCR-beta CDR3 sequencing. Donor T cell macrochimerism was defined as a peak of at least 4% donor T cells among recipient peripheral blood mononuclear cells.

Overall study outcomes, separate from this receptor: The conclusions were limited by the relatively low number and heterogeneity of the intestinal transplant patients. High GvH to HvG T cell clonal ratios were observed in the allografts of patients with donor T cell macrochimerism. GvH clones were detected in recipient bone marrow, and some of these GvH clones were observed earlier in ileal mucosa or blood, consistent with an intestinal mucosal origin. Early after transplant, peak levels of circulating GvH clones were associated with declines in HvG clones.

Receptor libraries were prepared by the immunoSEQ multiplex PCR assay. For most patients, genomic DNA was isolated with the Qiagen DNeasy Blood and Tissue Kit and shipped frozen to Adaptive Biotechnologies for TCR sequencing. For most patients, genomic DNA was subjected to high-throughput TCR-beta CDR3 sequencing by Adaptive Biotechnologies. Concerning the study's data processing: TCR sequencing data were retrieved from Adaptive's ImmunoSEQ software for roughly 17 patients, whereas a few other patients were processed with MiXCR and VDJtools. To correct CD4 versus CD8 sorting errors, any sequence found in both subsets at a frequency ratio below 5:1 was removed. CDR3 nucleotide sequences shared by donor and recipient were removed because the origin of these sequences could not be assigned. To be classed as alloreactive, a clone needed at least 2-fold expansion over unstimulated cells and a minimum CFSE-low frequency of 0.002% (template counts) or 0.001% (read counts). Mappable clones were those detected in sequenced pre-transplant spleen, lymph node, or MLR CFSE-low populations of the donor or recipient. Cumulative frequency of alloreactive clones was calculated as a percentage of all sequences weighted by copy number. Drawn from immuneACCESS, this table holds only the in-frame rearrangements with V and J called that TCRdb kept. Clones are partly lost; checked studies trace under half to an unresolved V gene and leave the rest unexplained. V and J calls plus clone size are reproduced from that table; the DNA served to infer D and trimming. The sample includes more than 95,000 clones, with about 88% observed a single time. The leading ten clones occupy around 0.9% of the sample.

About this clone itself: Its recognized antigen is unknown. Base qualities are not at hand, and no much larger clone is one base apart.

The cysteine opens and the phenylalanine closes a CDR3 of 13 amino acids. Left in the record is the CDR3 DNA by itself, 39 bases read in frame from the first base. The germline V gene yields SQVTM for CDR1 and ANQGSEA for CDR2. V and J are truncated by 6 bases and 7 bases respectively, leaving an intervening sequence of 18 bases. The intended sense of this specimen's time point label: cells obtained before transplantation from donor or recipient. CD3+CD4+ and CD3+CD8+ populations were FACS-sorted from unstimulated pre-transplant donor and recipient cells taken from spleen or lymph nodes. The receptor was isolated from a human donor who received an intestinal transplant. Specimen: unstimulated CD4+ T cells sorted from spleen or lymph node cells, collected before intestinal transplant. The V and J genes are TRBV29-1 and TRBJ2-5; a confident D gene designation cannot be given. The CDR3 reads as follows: CSVHLPLLGTQYF. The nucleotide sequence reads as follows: TGCAGCGTCCACCTTCCTCTTCTGGGGACCCAGTACTTC.